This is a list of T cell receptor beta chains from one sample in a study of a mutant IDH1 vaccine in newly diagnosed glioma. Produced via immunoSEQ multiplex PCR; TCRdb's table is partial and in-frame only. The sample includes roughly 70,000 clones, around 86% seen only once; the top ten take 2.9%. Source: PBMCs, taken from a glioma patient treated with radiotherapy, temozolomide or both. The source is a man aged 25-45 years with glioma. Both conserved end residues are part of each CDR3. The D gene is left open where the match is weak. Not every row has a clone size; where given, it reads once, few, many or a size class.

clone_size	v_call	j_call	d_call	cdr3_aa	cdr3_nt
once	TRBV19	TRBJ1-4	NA	CASNEGWTNEKLFF	TGTGCCAGTAACGAGGGTTGGACTAATGAAAAACTGTTTTTT
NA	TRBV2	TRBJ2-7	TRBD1	CASSEPGQDPYEQYF	TGTGCCAGCAGTGAACCGGGACAGGACCCGTACGAGCAGTACTTC
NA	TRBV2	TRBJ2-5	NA	CASSEQGERETQYF	TGTGCCAGCAGTGAACAGGGAGAAAGGGAGACCCAGTACTTC
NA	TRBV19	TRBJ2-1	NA	CASQGADEQFF	TGTGCCAGCCAGGGAGCCGATGAGCAGTTCTTC
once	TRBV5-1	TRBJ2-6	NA	CASSSRGVEANVLTF	TGCGCCAGCAGCTCCAGGGGGGTAGAGGCCAACGTCCTGACTTTC
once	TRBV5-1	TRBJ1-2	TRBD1	CASSTGQEGTGYTF	TGCGCCAGCAGCACGGGACAGGAGGGTACTGGCTACACCTTC
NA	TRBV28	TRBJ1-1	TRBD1	CASSLLGQGGTNTEAFF	TGTGCCAGCAGTTTACTGGGACAGGGTGGTACGAACACTGAAGCTTTCTTT
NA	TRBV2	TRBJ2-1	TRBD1	CASRDSPLRGRRANEQFF	TGTGCCAGCAGAGACTCACCTCTCAGGGGGCGGAGGGCCAATGAGCAGTTCTTC
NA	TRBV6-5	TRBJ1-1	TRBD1	CASSYLGGQGVTEAFF	TGTGCCAGCAGTTACCTGGGAGGACAGGGGGTCACTGAAGCTTTCTTT
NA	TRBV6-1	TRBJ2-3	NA	CASSVNGDTDTQYF	TGTGCCAGCAGTGTGAACGGCGACACAGATACGCAGTATTTT
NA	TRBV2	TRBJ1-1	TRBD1	CARPFPETGYEAFF	TGTGCCAGACCATTCCCCGAGACAGGGTACGAGGCTTTCTTT
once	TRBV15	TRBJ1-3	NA	CATSRGGGPPGSGNTIYF	TGTGCCACCAGCAGAGGAGGGGGGCCTCCCGGGAGTGGAAACACCATATATTTT
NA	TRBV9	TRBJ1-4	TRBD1	CASSVTGAVEKLFF	TGTGCCAGCAGCGTGACAGGGGCGGTTGAAAAACTGTTTTTT
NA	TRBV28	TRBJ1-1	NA	CASSLFQHREAFF	TGTGCCAGCAGTTTATTTCAACATCGAGAAGCTTTCTTT
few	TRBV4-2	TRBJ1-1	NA	CASSQDPTKSEAFF	TGTGCCAGCAGCCAAGATCCGACCAAATCTGAAGCTTTCTTT
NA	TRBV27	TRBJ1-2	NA	CASSLSAAPSNYGYTF	TGTGCCAGCAGTTTATCGGCTGCTCCCTCTAATTATGGCTACACCTTC
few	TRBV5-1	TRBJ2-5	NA	CASSRQETQYF	TGCGCCAGCAGCCGCCAAGAGACCCAGTACTTC
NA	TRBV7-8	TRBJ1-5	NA	CASSFRSENQPQHF	TGTGCCAGCAGCTTCAGGTCAGAGAATCAGCCCCAGCATTTT
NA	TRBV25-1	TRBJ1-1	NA	CASSESGAMNTEAFF	TGTGCCAGCAGTGAATCGGGAGCTATGAACACTGAAGCTTTCTTT
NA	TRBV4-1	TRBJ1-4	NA	CATTRGPDSEKLFF	TGCGCCACTACCAGGGGTCCTGATAGTGAAAAACTGTTTTTT
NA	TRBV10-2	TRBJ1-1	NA	CASSTPGTGSTEAFF	TGCGCCAGCAGTACTCCGGGTACGGGAAGCACTGAAGCTTTCTTT
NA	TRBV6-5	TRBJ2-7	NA	CASSYWGDSSYEQYF	TGTGCCAGCAGTTACTGGGGGGACAGCTCCTACGAGCAGTACTTC
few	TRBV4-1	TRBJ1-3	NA	CASSQDGVHSGNTIYF	TGCGCCAGCAGCCAAGACGGGGTGCACTCTGGAAACACCATATATTTT
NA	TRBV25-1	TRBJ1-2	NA	CASSEYGGADGYTF	TGTGCCAGCAGTGAATACGGAGGGGCGGATGGCTACACCTTC
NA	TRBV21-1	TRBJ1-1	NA	CASSARDRGRWETEAFF	TGTGCCAGCAGCGCCCGGGACAGGGGGAGGTGGGAGACTGAAGCTTTCTTT
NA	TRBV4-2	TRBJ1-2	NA	CASSQPGRQEHGYTF	TGTGCCAGCAGCCAGCCGGGAAGGCAGGAGCATGGCTACACCTTC
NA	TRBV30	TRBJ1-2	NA	CAWETGTGYGYTF	TGTGCCTGGGAAACCGGGACGGGCTATGGCTACACCTTC
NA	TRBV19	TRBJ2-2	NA	CASSIDRMYTGELFF	TGTGCCAGTAGTATCGACAGGATGTACACCGGGGAGCTGTTTTTT
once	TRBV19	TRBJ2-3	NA	CASSIDLYGTLTDTQYF	TGTGCCAGTAGTATAGATTTATACGGGACCCTCACAGATACGCAGTATTTT
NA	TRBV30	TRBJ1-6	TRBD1	CAWSAGQNNSPLHF	TGTGCCTGGAGTGCGGGACAGAATAATTCACCCCTCCACTTT
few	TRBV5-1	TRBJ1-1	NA	CASSLDPGELSKAFF	TGCGCCAGCAGCTTGGATCCAGGGGAGTTGAGTAAAGCTTTCTTT
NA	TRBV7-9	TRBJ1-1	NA	CASSLGTSEAFF	TGTGCCAGCAGCTTAGGAACGTCAGAAGCTTTCTTT
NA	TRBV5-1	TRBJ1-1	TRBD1	CASSEGQGKGEAFF	TGCGCCAGCAGCGAGGGACAGGGAAAAGGTGAAGCTTTCTTT
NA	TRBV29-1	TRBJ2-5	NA	CSVAGGTKTQYF	TGCAGCGTTGCAGGGGGGACAAAGACCCAGTACTTC
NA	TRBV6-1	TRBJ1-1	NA	CASTWSPSFTEAFF	TGTGCCAGCACCTGGAGTCCGTCCTTCACTGAAGCTTTCTTT
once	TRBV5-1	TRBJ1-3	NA	CASSPGRAVLSGNTIYF	TGCGCCAGCAGCCCAGGAAGGGCAGTCCTCTCTGGAAACACCATATATTTT
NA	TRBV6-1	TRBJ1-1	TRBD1	CASRPRGPATEAFF	TGTGCCAGCAGACCCAGGGGGCCGGCCACTGAAGCTTTCTTT
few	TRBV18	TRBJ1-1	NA	CASSPLGNTEAFF	TGTGCCAGCTCACCTCTAGGGAACACTGAAGCTTTCTTT
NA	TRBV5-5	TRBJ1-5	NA	CASSFIYEYSNQPQHF	TGTGCCAGCAGCTTTATTTACGAATATAGCAATCAGCCCCAGCATTTT
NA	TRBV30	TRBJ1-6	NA	CAWAKQLYSPLHF	TGTGCCTGGGCTAAACAGTTATATTCACCCCTCCACTTT
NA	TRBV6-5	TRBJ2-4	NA	CASTTGGAKNIQYF	TGTGCCAGCACCACGGGCGGAGCCAAAAACATTCAGTACTTC
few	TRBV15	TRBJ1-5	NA	CATSRGEQPQHF	TGTGCCACCAGCAGAGGAGAGCAGCCCCAGCATTTT
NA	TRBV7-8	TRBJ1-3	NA	CASSLAGGAGNTIYF	TGTGCCAGCAGCTTAGCGGGGGGGGCTGGAAACACCATATATTTT
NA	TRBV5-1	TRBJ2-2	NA	CASSLTVTNTGELFF	TGCGCCAGCAGCTTAACAGTAACGAACACCGGGGAGCTGTTTTTT
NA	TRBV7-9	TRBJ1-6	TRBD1	CASSQDRGNSPLHF	TGTGCCAGCAGCCAGGACAGGGGTAATTCACCCCTCCACTTT
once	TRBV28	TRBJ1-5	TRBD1	CASSRRTGDDQPQHF	TGTGCCAGCAGTCGAAGGACAGGGGATGATCAGCCCCAGCATTTT
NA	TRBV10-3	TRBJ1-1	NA	CAISDPKNRENTEAFF	TGTGCCATCAGTGACCCAAAAAACAGGGAAAACACTGAAGCTTTCTTT
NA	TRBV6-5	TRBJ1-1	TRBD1	CASSLTGDAEAFF	TGTGCCAGCAGTCTGACAGGGGACGCTGAAGCTTTCTTT